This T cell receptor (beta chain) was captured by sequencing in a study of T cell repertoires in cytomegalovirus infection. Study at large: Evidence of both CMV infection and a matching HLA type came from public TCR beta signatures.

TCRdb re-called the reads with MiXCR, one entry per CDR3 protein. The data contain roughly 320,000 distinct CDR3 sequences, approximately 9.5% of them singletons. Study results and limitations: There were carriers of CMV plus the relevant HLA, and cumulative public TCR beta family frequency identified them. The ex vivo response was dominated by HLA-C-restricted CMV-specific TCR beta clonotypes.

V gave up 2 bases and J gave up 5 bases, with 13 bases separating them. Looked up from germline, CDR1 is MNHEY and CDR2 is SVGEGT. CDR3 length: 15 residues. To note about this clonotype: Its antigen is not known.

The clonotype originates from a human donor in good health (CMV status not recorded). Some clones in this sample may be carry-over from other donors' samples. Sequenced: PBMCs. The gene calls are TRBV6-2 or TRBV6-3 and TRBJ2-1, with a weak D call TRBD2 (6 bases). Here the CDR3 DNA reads TGTGCCAGCAGTTACACGGGAGTAGGGGACAATGAGCAGTTCTTC. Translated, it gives CASSYTGVGDNEQFF.